Presented here are 18 T cell receptor beta chains from one specimen sequenced in a study of T cell responses to AZD1222 COVID-19 vaccine. Only in-frame clones appear in the TCRdb table, and some are missing; sequencing was by immunoSEQ multiplex PCR. This table holds 75,000 to 95,000 clones, more than 85% found once. Sequenced here: peripheral blood, sampled 28 days after the second AZD1222 dose. The origin of the receptors is an adult who received the AZD1222 COVID-19 vaccine.

V gene TRBV5-1 combines with J gene TRBJ1-2; D is uncertain. Trimming stripped 7 bases from V and 6 bases from J, with 22 bases between. The CDR3 is 15 residues long. Germline V gene sequence: CDR1 SGHRS, CDR2 YFSETQ. The CDR3 nucleotides are TGCGCCAGCCGACGCCATCGAAACAAGGTCGATGGCTACACCTTC. As protein: CASRRHRNKVDGYTF.

The chain joins TRBV7-8 to TRBJ1-4; D possibly corresponds to TRBD1 (6 bases). Per germline, CDR1 SGHVS and CDR2 FQNEAQ. CDR3 size: 16 residues. Trimming cost V 2 bases and J 7 bases, with 17 bases left between them. The CDR3 coding sequence is TGTGCCAGCAGCTTACCAACGGACAGACCGGGTGAAAAACTGTTTTTT. This gives the protein CASSLPTDRPGEKLFF.

The V and J genes are TRBV19 and TRBJ2-3; D may be TRBD2 (6 bases). The V end lost 8 bases, the J end lost 6 bases, and 15 bases lay between the germline ends. CDR1 and CDR2 from the germline V gene are LNHDA and SQIVND (reference sequence). This CDR3 region has 13 residues. The CDR3 loop reads CASGTGAVDTQYF. DNA of the CDR3: TGTGCCAGTGGAACGGGAGCGGTGGATACGCAGTATTTT.

The chain employs TRBV28 and TRBJ1-5; possibly TRBD1 for D (5 bases). Trimming removed 5 bases at V and 0 bases at J, with 11 bases between. This CDR3 comprises 15 residues. Germline lookup yields CDR1 MDHEN and CDR2 SYDVKM. CDR3 nucleotide sequence: TGTGCCAGCAGTGTCGGGGGATATAGCAATCAGCCCCAGCATTTT. Translating gives CASSVGGYSNQPQHF.

This clone was seen only a few times. V gene TRBV29-1 combines with J gene TRBJ1-2; D perhaps matches TRBD1 (5 bases). V shed 4 bases and J shed 3 bases, with 12 bases lying between them. The CDR3 is made up of 13 amino acids. Germline V gene data show CDR1 as SQVTM and CDR2 as ANQGSEA. CDR3 bases: TGCAGCGTTGTGGAAAGGGGTGACTATGGCTACACCTTC. It encodes CSVVERGDYGYTF. Full variable domain (outside the CDR3, taken from reference TRBV29-1 and TRBJ1-2): SAVISQKPSRDICQRGTSLTIQCQVDSQVTMMFWYRQQPGQSLTLIATANQGSEATYESGFVIDKFPISRPNLTFSTLTVSNMSPEDSSIYLCSVVERGDYGYTFGSGTRLTVV.

This sequence joins TRBV5-1 and TRBJ1-4; maybe TRBD1 (6 bases). CDR1 is SGHRS, CDR2 YFSETQ, per germline. CDR3 length: 15 residues. The V end was cut by 4 bases, the J end by 6 bases, with 16 bases between. In nucleotides, the CDR3 is TGCGCCAGCAGCCTCAGGGGAGGGCCGGATGAAAAACTGTTTTTT. Translated, it gives CASSLRGGPDEKLFF.

The V and J genes are TRBV2 and TRBJ2-3; 8 bases match TRBD1. V trimming: 7 bases; J trimming: 4 bases; junction bases outside the gene matches: 7. In germline, CDR1 is SNHLY, CDR2 FYNNEI. This CDR3 comprises 14 residues. CDR3 residues: CASKGQGLSDTQYF. CDR3 in DNA: TGTGCCAGCAAAGGACAGGGATTGTCAGATACGCAGTATTTT. Together with reference TRBV2 and TRBJ2-3, the CDR3 gives the full variable domain: EPEVTQTPSHQVTQMGQEVILRCVPISNHLYFYWYRQILGQKVEFLVSFYNNEISEKSEIFDDQFSVERPDGSNFTLKIRSTKLEDSAMYFCASKGQGLSDTQYFGPGTRLTVL.

The rearrangement links TRBV5-5 to TRBJ1-1; unclear D gene. The V and J ends lost 0 bases and 4 bases respectively, with 13 bases between them. Germline V gene sequence: CDR1 SGHKS, CDR2 YYEKEE (reference sequence). The CDR3 extends over 15 amino acids. The CDR3 coding sequence is TGTGCCAGCAGCTTGGTGACTCATCATCGCACTGAAGCTTTCTTT. It is translated as CASSLVTHHRTEAFF.

A note on this clone: Compared with germline, one end of the junction differs, possibly owing to a read error. This rearrangement joins TRBV30 to TRBJ1-3; D call uncertain. Germline V gene data show CDR1 as GTSNPN and CDR2 as SVGIG (reference sequence). This CDR3 has 15 residues. DNA for the CDR3: TGTGCCTGGAGTGGACGGTCCATCCTGGAAACACCATGGGATTTT. Translated: CAWSGRSILETPWDF.

Concerning this clone: Different DNA sequences within this sample yield the same CDR3. The chain links TRBV6-4 to TRBJ2-3, with 10 nucleotides matching TRBD2. J gave up 6 bases and V 6 bases, and 6 bases lay outside the gene matches. The CDR3 sequence is 14 residues long. Germline V gene data show CDR1 as MRHNA and CDR2 as SNTAGT. CDR3 bases: TGTGCCAGCAGCCCTAGCGGGAGTACCGATACGCAGTATTTT. The encoded protein is CASSPSGSTDTQYF.

The genes are TRBV5-1 and TRBJ2-1, with D unclear. V lost 0 bases, J lost 0 bases, and 7 bases lay in between. Germline V gene lookup returns CDR1 SGHRS and CDR2 YFSETQ. The CDR3 consists of 15 residues. CDR3 region: CASSLDLRSYNEQFF. The CDR3 DNA reads TGCGCCAGCAGCTTGGACCTCCGCTCCTACAATGAGCAGTTCTTC. The whole variable domain, filled in from reference TRBV5-1 and TRBJ2-1, reads KAGVTQTPRYLIKTRGQQVTLSCSPISGHRSVSWYQQTPGQGLQFLFEYFSETQRNKGNFPGRFSGRQFSNSRSEMNVSTLELGDSALYLCASSLDLRSYNEQFFGPGTRLTVL.

The chain carries TRBV5-6 and TRBJ2-3, with 10 nucleotides matching TRBD1. V lost 3 bases and J lost 3; bases outside the gene matches: 1. The germline gives CDR1 SGHDT, CDR2 YYEEEE. This CDR3 comprises 14 residues. For the CDR3, the DNA is TGTGCCAGCAGCTGGGACAGGGGAACAGATACGCAGTATTTT. It encodes CASSWDRGTDTQYF.

The count of this clone is one. V is TRBV7-9 and J is TRBJ2-7; TRBD2 matches at 10 bases. J gave up 1 base and V 5 bases, and 5 bases lay outside the gene matches. The CDR3 spans 15 residues. Per the germline V gene, CDR1 is SEHNR and CDR2 is FQNEAQ (reference sequence). CDR3 sequence reads: CASSLSGRGSYEQYF. The CDR3 nucleotides are TGTGCCAGCAGCCTGAGCGGGAGGGGATCCTACGAGCAGTACTTC. Complete variable domain (other parts from reference TRBV7-9 and TRBJ2-7): DTGVSQNPRHKITKRGQNVTFRCDPISEHNRLYWYRQTLGQGPEFLTYFQNEAQLEKSRLLSDRFSAERPKGSFSTLEIQRTEQGDSAMYLCASSLSGRGSYEQYFGPGTRLTVT.

The gene calls are TRBV5-8 and TRBJ2-3; TRBD1 agrees at 7 bases. The length of the CDR3 is 14 residues. J lost 1 base, V lost 4 bases, and 3 bases had no gene match. Germline CDR1 is SGHTS and CDR2 is YDEGEE. As DNA, the CDR3 is TGTGCCAGCAGCCCCGGACAGGGCACAGATACGCAGTATTTT. It specifies CASSPGQGTDTQYF. The full variable domain, completed using reference TRBV5-8 and TRBJ2-3, is EAGVTQSPTHLIKTRGQQATLRCSPISGHTSVYWYQQALGLGLQFLLWYDEGEERNRGNFPPRFSGRQFPNYSSELNVNALELEDSALYLCASSPGQGTDTQYFGPGTRLTVL.

The chain uses TRBV4-1 and TRBJ2-6, with a tentative D call TRBD2 (5 bases). V lost 0 bases and J lost 0, with 15 bases in between. Germline values: CDR1 MGHRA, CDR2 YSYEKL. There are 19 residues in the CDR3. The CDR3 sequence is CASSQERAGGDSGANVLTF. Written as DNA, the CDR3 is TGCGCCAGCAGCCAAGAGAGGGCAGGTGGGGACTCTGGGGCCAACGTCCTGACTTTC.

The chain links TRBV30 to TRBJ1-2, with TRBD1 identical over 8 bases. The length of the CDR3 is 13 residues. Trimming cost V 3 bases and J 5 bases; bases outside gene matches: 5. Per germline, CDR1 GTSNPN and CDR2 SVGIG (reference sequence). The CDR3 nucleotides are TGTGCCTGGAGCAGGGACAGGCGATATGGCTACACCTTC. Encoded protein: CAWSRDRRYGYTF.

This clone was seen a single time. This CDR3 reads CASSSTLRGGEQYF. The CDR3 nucleotides are TGTGCCAGCAGTTCCACCCTAAGGGGTGGCGAGCAGTACTTC. V gene TRBV3-1 (or the pseudogene TRBV3-2) combines with J gene TRBJ2-7; tentatively, D is TRBD1 (5 bases). Between the trimmed V and J ends, which lost 6 bases and 6 bases, there was a span of 18 bases. This CDR3 has 14 residues. Germline V gene data show CDR1 as LGHDT and CDR2 as YNNKEL (reference sequence).

CDR3 nucleotide sequence: TGTGCCACCAGCAGAGATCGGCACACTGAAGCTTTCTTT. Protein sequence: CATSRDRHTEAFF. The V call is TRBV15, the J call TRBJ1-1; D is uncertain. The CDR3 runs to 13 residues. The germline CDR1 and CDR2 sequences are LNHNV and YYDKDF (reference sequence). V was clipped by 0 bases and J by 3 bases, with 5 bases between them. The whole variable domain, filled in from reference TRBV15 and TRBJ1-1, reads DAMVIQNPRYQVTQFGKPVTLSCSQTLNHNVMYWYQQKSSQAPKLLFHYYDKDFNNEADTPDNFQSRRPNTSFCFLDIRSPGLGDTAMYLCATSRDRHTEAFFGQGTRLTVV.